The following is a T cell receptor beta chain sequence with its context. The target antigen is unknown. This sample stems from a study of shared clonotypes between healthy human individuals. Study summary: Ranging from 18 to 49 in age, donors were a couple of women and three men.

The germline V gene encodes CDR1 SGHTA and CDR2 FQGNSA. V was pared by 6 bases and J by 8 bases, with 10 bases of the junction left unmatched. The CDR3 is 16 amino acids. The assay was immunoSEQ multiplex PCR, and TCRdb's table has in-frame clones only and misses some. The sample contains about 2.3 million clones, just over 90% of which appear only once. Every contributor of samples was a Caucasian grown-up residing in Nashville, Tennessee. General study results and limits: Clonotypes not shared had lower generation probabilities than those common to all four donors. Sampling covered blood only; tissue repertoires likely differ.

The sequence was collected from a young man in good health. Some clones in this sample may be carry-over from other donors' samples. J is TRBJ2-3 and V is TRBV7-2; 14 nucleotides agree with TRBD2. Material for sequencing was naive CD4+ T cells from PBMCs. Subset: CD45RA+ positively selected. The CDR3 is CASRPGLAGAWGTQYF. CDR3 bases: TGTGCCAGCAGGCCGGGACTAGCGGGAGCCTGGGGTACGCAGTATTTT. The full variable domain, with the rest looked up from reference TRBV7-2 and TRBJ2-3, is GAGVSQSPSNKVTEKGKDVELRCDPISGHTALYWYRQSLGQGLEFLIYFQGNSAPDKSGLPSDRFSAERTGGSVSTLTIQRTQQEDSAVYLCASRPGLAGAWGTQYFGPGTRLTVL.